The entry that follows covers one T cell receptor (beta chain) sequence. Germline loops: CDR1 LNHDA, CDR2 SQIVND (reference sequence). V was clipped by 5 bases and J by 6 bases; unmatched bases: 12. The CDR3 sequence is 16 residues long. Assay: immunoSEQ multiplex PCR; the TCRdb copy retains only in-frame clones and omits some. The sample holds approximately 88,000 clones, 94% seen once. This sample was included in a study of technical replicates of blood from a handful of donors. The sequencing sample was made of T cells isolated from PBMCs. The clonotype originates from a human donor in good health. The chain has TRBV19 and TRBJ1-5, with TRBD1 matching over 8 bases. CDR3 in amino acids: CASSPRTGFYVQPQHF. The CDR3 DNA follows: TGTGCCAGTAGTCCCCGGACAGGGTTTTATGTTCAGCCCCAGCATTTT.